The entry below describes one T cell receptor beta chain. The data were taken from a study of CD8 T cells in ankylosing spondylitis. Trimming took 6 bases from V and 9 from J; bases not matched to a gene: 16. CDR1 is SGHVS and CDR2 is FNYEAQ in the germline V gene. The CDR3 is made up of 16 amino acids. Via MiXCR, TCRdb re-called the 5' RACE reads, giving one row per CDR3 protein. The sample lists about 250,000 distinct CDR3 sequences; 15% to 20% were seen once. The chain has TRBV7-6 and TRBJ2-1; 8 positions agree with TRBD2. The source of this sequence is a male donor with ankylosing spondylitis or in good health (not recorded which). Sequenced sample: blood, either unsorted or a sorted T cell fraction (not recorded which). Written as DNA, the CDR3 is TGTGCCAGCAGTCTGGGTGGGGGCGGGAGGAGGATTGAGCAGTTCTTC. Protein: CASSLGGGGRRIEQFF.